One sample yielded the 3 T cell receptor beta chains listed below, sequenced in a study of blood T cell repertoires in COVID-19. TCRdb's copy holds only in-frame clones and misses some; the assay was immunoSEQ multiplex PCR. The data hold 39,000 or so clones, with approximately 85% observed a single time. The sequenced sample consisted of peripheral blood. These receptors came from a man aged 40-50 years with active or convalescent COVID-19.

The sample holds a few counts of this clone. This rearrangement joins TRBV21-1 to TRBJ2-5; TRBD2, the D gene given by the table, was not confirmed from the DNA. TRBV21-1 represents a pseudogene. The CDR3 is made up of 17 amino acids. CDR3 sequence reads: CASSKASSGVKQETQYF. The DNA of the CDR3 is TGTGCCAGCAGCAAAGCGAGCAGCGGGGTAAAACAAGAGACCCAGTACTTC.

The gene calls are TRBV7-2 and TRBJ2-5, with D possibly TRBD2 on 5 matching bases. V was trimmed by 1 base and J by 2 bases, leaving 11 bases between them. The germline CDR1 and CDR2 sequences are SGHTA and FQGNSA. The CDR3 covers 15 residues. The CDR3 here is CASSLGGRNQETQYF. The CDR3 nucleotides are TGTGCCAGCAGCTTAGGCGGGCGGAATCAAGAGACCCAGTACTTC.

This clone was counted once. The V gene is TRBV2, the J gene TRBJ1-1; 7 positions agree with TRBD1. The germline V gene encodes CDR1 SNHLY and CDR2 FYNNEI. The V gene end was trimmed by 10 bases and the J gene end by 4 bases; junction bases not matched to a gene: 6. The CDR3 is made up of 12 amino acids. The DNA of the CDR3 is TGTGCCATCCAGGGGGTCTCCACTGAAGCTTTCTTT. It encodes CAIQGVSTEAFF.